This T cell receptor (beta chain) came from a study of blood T cell repertoires in COVID-19. CDR3 length: 15 residues. V shed 4 bases and J 7 bases; nucleotides not matched to a gene: 7. CDR1 and CDR2 from the germline V gene are SGHTA and FQGTGA. Some clones are missing from TCRdb's copy, which holds only in-frame ones; the method was immunoSEQ multiplex PCR. Of tens of thousands of clones listed, approximately 90% are singletons. Sample: peripheral blood. The V gene is TRBV7-3, the J gene TRBJ2-2; 9 bases line up with TRBD1. This clonotype originated in a human donor in a cohort sampled during active COVID-19. The CDR3: CASSSGQGRFGELFF. CDR3 DNA: TGTGCCAGCAGCTCGGGACAGGGACGATTCGGGGAGCTGTTTTTT.